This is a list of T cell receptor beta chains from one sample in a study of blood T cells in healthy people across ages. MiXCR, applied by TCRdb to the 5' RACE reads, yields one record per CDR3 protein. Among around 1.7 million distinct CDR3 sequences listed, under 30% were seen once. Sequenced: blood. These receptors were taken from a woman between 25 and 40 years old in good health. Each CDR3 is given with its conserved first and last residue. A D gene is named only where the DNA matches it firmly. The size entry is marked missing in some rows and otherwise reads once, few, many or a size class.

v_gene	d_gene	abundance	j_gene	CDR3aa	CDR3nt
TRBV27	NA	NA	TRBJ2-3	CACSSYRGTDTQYF	TGTGCCTGCAGTTCCTATAGGGGCACAGATACGCAGTATTTT
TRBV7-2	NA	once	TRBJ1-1	CASDYYRGKGTEAFF	TGTGCCAGCGACTATTATCGGGGTAAGGGCACTGAAGCTTTCTTT
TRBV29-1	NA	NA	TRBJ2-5	CSVARPAGTQYF	TGCAGCGTTGCTCGGCCTGCGGGGACCCAGTACTTC
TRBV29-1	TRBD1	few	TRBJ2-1	CSDTRDSYNEQFF	TGCAGCGACACAAGGGACAGCTACAATGAGCAGTTCTTC
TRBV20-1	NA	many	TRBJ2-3	CSARVPRTSTDTQYF	TGCAGTGCTAGAGTCCCCAGAACTAGCACAGATACGCAGTATTTT
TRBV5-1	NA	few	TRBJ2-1	CASSLGEQLNEQFF	TGCGCCAGCAGCTTGGGGGAGCAGCTCAATGAGCAGTTCTTC
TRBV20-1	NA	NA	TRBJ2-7	CSASPPGRVIHERYF	TGCAGTGCTAGTCCCCCAGGGAGAGTAATCCACGAGCGGTACTTC
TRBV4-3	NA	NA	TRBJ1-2	CASSQEKGLYGYTF	TGCGCCAGCAGCCAAGAAAAAGGTCTCTATGGCTACACCTTC
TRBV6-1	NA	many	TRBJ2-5	CASSFSRGAGETQYF	TGTGCCAGCAGTTTTAGCAGGGGAGCGGGAGAGACCCAGTACTTC
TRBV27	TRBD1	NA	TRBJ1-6	CTSSSNDRAKTPLHF	TGTACCAGCAGTTCGAACGACAGGGCGAAAACACCCCTCCACTTT
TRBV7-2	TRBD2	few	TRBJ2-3	CASSSSGLAGTGDTQYF	TGTGCCAGCAGCTCTTCAGGGCTAGCGGGAACTGGGGATACGCAGTATTTT
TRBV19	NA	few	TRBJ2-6	CASSMYGSGANVLTF	TGTGCCAGTAGTATGTACGGCTCTGGGGCCAACGTCCTGACTTTC
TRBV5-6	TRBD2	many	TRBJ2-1	CASSLLVLAGNNEQFF	TGTGCCAGCAGCTTGCTTGTACTAGCGGGAAACAATGAGCAGTTCTTC
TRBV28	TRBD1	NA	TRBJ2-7	CASRFDRGRYEQYF	TGTGCCAGCAGATTTGACAGGGGGCGTTACGAGCAGTACTTC
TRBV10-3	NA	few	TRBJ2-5	CAISGKRETQYF	TGTGCCATCTCAGGGAAACGAGAGACCCAGTACTTC
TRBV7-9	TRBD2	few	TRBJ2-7	CASSKTSGFTSGFSYEQYF	TGTGCCAGCAGCAAGACTAGCGGATTCACCTCAGGATTCTCCTACGAGCAGTACTTC
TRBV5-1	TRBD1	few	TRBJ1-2	CASSSGTGEEGYTF	TGCGCCAGCAGCTCCGGGACAGGGGAGGAAGGCTACACCTTC
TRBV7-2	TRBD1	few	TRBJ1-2	CASRGQGGANYGYTF	TGTGCCAGCAGGGGACAGGGAGGGGCTAACTATGGCTACACCTTC
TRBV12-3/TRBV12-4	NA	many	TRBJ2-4	CASSRMGSKNIQYF	TGTGCCAGCAGCCGCATGGGGAGCAAAAACATTCAGTACTTC
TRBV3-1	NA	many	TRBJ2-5	CASSPTSTQETQYF	TGTGCCAGCAGCCCTACGTCCACCCAAGAGACCCAGTACTTC
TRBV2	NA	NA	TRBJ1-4	CATSPGPPSATNEKLFF	TGTGCCACCTCGCCCGGGCCGCCGAGTGCAACTAATGAAAAACTGTTTTTT
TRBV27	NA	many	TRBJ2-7	CASRGGVSYEQYF	TGTGCCAGCAGAGGAGGCGTCTCCTACGAGCAGTACTTC
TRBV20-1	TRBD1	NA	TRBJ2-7	CSAERRQGRPYEQYF	TGCAGTGCTGAGCGGCGACAGGGCAGGCCCTACGAGCAGTACTTC
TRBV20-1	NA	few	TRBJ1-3	CSAKQGHGNTIYF	TGCAGTGCCAAACAGGGACATGGAAACACCATATATTTT
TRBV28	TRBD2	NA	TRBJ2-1	CASSLWRGGKNEQFF	TGTGCCAGCAGTTTATGGCGGGGGGGCAAGAATGAGCAGTTCTTC
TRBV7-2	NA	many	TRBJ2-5	CASSSTTEETQYF	TGTGCCAGCAGCTCCACGACGGAAGAGACCCAGTACTTC
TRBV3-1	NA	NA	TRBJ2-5	CASSHGANPQETQYF	TGTGCCAGCAGCCATGGAGCGAATCCGCAAGAGACCCAGTACTTC
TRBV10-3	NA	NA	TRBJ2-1	CAISSNNEQFF	TGTGCCATCAGCTCGAACAATGAGCAGTTCTTC
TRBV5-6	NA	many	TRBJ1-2	CASSLEGVPLYGYTF	TGTGCCAGCAGCTTGGAAGGGGTTCCTCTCTATGGCTACACCTTC
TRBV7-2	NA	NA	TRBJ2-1	CASSLRRYGETQFF	TGTGCCAGCAGCTTAAGGCGGTATGGAGAGACCCAGTTCTTC
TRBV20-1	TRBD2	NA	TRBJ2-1	CSAWGLVENNEQFF	TGCAGTGCTTGGGGACTAGTGGAAAACAATGAGCAGTTCTTC
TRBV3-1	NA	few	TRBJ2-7	CASSQDGGFSYEQYF	TGTGCCAGCAGCCAAGATGGGGGATTCTCCTACGAGCAGTACTTC
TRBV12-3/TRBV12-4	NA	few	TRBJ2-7	CASCSSTSFEQYF	TGTGCCAGCTGTTCTTCGACGTCCTTCGAGCAGTACTTC
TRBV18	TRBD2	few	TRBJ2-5	CASSRTSGAPETQYF	TGTGCCAGCTCCCGGACTAGCGGGGCCCCGGAGACCCAGTACTTC
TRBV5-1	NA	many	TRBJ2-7	CASSLERGGVDEQYF	TGCGCCAGCAGCTTGGAGCGAGGCGGGGTGGACGAGCAGTACTTC
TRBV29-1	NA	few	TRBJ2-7	CSVPGPFGTASSYEQYF	TGCAGCGTCCCGGGGCCCTTTGGGACCGCAAGCTCCTACGAGCAGTACTTC
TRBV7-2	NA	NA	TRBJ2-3	CASSSLQALPTDTQYF	TGTGCCAGCAGCTCACTTCAGGCGTTGCCCACAGATACGCAGTATTTT
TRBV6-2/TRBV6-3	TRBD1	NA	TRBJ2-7	CVSRTTGRSDEQYF	TGTGTCAGCAGAACGACAGGGCGTAGCGACGAGCAGTACTTC
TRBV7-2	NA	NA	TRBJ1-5	CASSPNMVGQPQHF	TGTGCCAGCAGCCCTAACATGGTGGGTCAGCCCCAGCATTTT
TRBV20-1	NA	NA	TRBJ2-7	CSALTEIGYNEQYF	TGCAGTGCCCTAACAGAAATTGGCTACAATGAGCAGTACTTC
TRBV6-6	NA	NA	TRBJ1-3	CASSSLTGNTIYF	TGTGCCAGCAGTTCCTTAACTGGAAACACCATATATTTT
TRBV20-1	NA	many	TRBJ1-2	CSARGADYGYTF	TGCAGTGCTAGAGGTGCGGACTATGGCTACACCTTC
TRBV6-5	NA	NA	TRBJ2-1	CASSPPSVWRSNEQFF	TGTGCCAGCAGTCCGCCTAGCGTATGGCGGAGCAATGAGCAGTTCTTC
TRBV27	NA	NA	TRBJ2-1	CASRLSSSYNEQFF	TGTGCCAGCAGGCTATCTAGCTCCTACAATGAGCAGTTCTTC
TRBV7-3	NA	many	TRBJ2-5	CASSLTFRAETQYF	TGTGCCAGCAGCTTAACTTTCAGGGCTGAGACCCAGTACTTC